These 10 T cell receptor beta chains were all obtained from the same sample, sequenced in a study of blood T cells in healthy people across ages (dated by TCRdb to between 2014 and 2017). Library preparation used 5' RACE. Instrument on record: Illumina HiSeq 2500. A second 7 to 11 cycle PCR used a sample-barcoded 5' primer and a J-beta primer mix. TCRdb trimmed public reads at Q25 via fastp, called clones via MiXCR and kept in-frame beta chains. Here each entry gathers all rows of one CDR3 protein and keeps the most common genes and DNA. This sample holds approximately 700,000 distinct CDR3 sequences; 32% were observed only once. 15% to 19% of the sample comes from the top ten. Sequenced material: blood. These receptors all come from a woman of 80 years or more in good health. Donor details come from another sample of the same person, matched by shared clones.

In its sample, this clonotype was seen many times. J is TRBJ2-5 and V is TRBV29-1, with TRBD1 as a possible D gene (7 bases). Trimming removed 7 bases at V and 5 bases at J, with 17 bases between. The CDR3 has 13 residues. Germline V gene lookup returns CDR1 SQVTM and CDR2 ANQGSEA. CDR3 residues: CSGRQGRGETQYF. DNA of the CDR3: TGCAGCGGGAGACAGGGTCGGGGGGAGACCCAGTACTTC.

This clonotype was seen many times. The chain joins TRBV5-1 to TRBJ1-1; 9 positions match TRBD1. This CDR3 contains 16 residues. With 4 bases clipped from V and 1 base from J, the junction kept 8 bases outside the gene matches. Per the germline V gene, CDR1 is SGHRS and CDR2 is YFSETQ. CDR3 sequence: CASSPGTGIKNTEAFF. The CDR3 DNA is TGCGCCAGCAGCCCGGGGACAGGGATTAAGAACACTGAAGCTTTCTTT.

Details on this clonotype: A read error is possible here, since a much larger clone lies one base away. The V and J genes are TRBV5-4 and TRBJ2-4; D possibly corresponds to TRBD2 (6 bases). Near its end, the DNA agrees better with TRBJ2-5, so the J call may be wrong. Germline lookup yields CDR1 SGHNT and CDR2 YYREEE (reference sequence). The CDR3 extends over 14 amino acids. CDR3 nucleotide sequence: TGTGACAGCAGCTTGGCCGGGGGAATTGAGACCCAGTACTTC. Its translation: CDSSLAGGIETQYF.

This clonotype occurred many times. The chain couples TRBV11-2 to TRBJ1-2; D call uncertain. This CDR3 spans 15 amino acids. V lost 0 bases, J lost 4 bases, and 12 bases lay in between. Germline values: CDR1 SGHAT, CDR2 FQNNGV. The chain's CDR3 is CASSLEGMVGYGYTF. The CDR3 coding sequence is TGTGCCAGCAGCTTAGAGGGAATGGTTGGCTATGGCTACACCTTC.

About this clonotype itself: At one boundary the junction diverges from the germline segment, which might be a read error. V usage is TRBV20-1 and J usage is TRBJ2-1; TRBD2 aligns across 7 bases. Germline loops: CDR1 DFQATT, CDR2 SNEGSKA (reference sequence). This CDR3 region has 15 residues. The DNA of the CDR3 is TGCAGTGCTGACGAGCCGGGGGGTCGCTACGATGAGCAGTTCTTC. This gives the protein CSADEPGGRYDEQFF.

This clonotype showed up many times. The rearrangement uses TRBV7-6 and TRBJ1-5, with no clear D. This CDR3 spans 15 amino acids. Germline V CDR1 and CDR2: SGHVS, FNYEAQ. V lost 5 bases, J lost 6 bases, and 17 bases lay in between. CDR3 region: CASSLGIQAGQPQHF. In nucleotides, the CDR3 is TGTGCCAGCAGCCTCGGGATTCAGGCGGGTCAGCCCCAGCATTTT.

The chain couples TRBV14 to TRBJ1-2; perhaps TRBD1 as D (6 bases). Germline V gene lookup returns CDR1 SGHDN and CDR2 FVKESK. The CDR3 has 14 amino acids. Trimming took off 4 bases at V and 7 bases at J, with 16 bases between the two ends. The CDR3 sequence is CASSPSGQGFGYTF. The CDR3 nucleotides are TGTGCCAGCAGCCCGTCGGGGCAGGGGTTTGGCTACACCTTC. The entire variable domain, with the rest obtained from reference TRBV14 and TRBJ1-2, is as follows: EAGVTQFPSHSVIEKGQTVTLRCDPISGHDNLYWYRRVMGKEIKFLLHFVKESKQDESGMPNNRFLAERTGGTYSTLKVQPAELEDSGVYFCASSPSGQGFGYTFGSGTRLTVV.

The rearrangement uses TRBV20-1 and TRBJ2-3, with 12 bases fitting TRBD2. Looked up from germline, CDR1 is DFQATT and CDR2 is SNEGSKA (reference sequence). This CDR3 spans 19 amino acids. The junction had 16 bases not matched to a gene; V was cut back by 3 bases and J by 3 bases. As DNA, the CDR3 is TGCAGTGCTAGGCTACCCAGCGGGCTAGCGGGGGGGTCGACAGATACGCAGTATTTT. As protein: CSARLPSGLAGGSTDTQYF.

A word on this clonotype: A single base separates this from a much larger clone, so it may be a read error. The final CDR3 position lacks the conserved phenylalanine or tryptophan, pointing to a likely read error. V and J are TRBV6-1 and TRBJ2-7, with 10 bases aligning to TRBD1. V was pared by 6 bases and J by 5 bases, with 7 bases of the junction left unmatched. This CDR3 is 14 amino acids long. From germline, CDR1 is MNHNS and CDR2 SASEGT. CDR3 sequence reads: CASRAGTGVDEQYY. CDR3 nucleotide sequence: TGTGCCAGCAGGGCCGGGACAGGGGTCGACGAGCAGTACTAC.

The chain has TRBV6-6 and TRBJ2-3, with 8 bases matching TRBD1. The length of the CDR3 is 15 residues. Germline-derived CDR1 and CDR2 are MNHNY and SVGAGI (reference sequence). Trimming removed 6 bases from V and 0 bases from J; junction bases left unmatched: 5. The CDR3 DNA reads TGTGCCAGCAGGCCGACAGGGGCTAGCACAGATACGCAGTATTTT. This encodes CASRPTGASTDTQYF.